This TCR beta chain was observed in a study of cytomegalovirus exposure and HLA in healthy donors. The donors (healthy individuals) were bone marrow donors. Points from the study as a whole: In all likelihood, a cluster of highly shared sequence variants was a sequencing artifact. At a 0.05 false discovery rate, a later analysis found about 17,000 TCR beta sequences to be associated with HLA alleles. A later analysis showed HLA-associated TCR beta chains outstripping equally common others in clonal expansion.

Germline V gene lookup returns CDR1 MDHEN and CDR2 SYDVKM. This CDR3 spans 16 amino acids. V lost 8 bases to trimming and J lost 6 bases; unmatched junction nucleotides: 15. Regarding this clone: What it binds is not known.

PCR used 60 Vbeta primers and 13 Jbeta primers. Using immunoSEQ multiplex PCR, the repertoire was profiled, and TCRdb retains in-frame clones only, with some absent. The data hold 150,000 or so clones, with 75% to 90% observed a single time. The chain uses TRBV28 and TRBJ2-3, with 9 bases aligning to TRBD2. The sequence derives from a man between 45 and 60 years old in good health and CMV-seropositive. Input material: PBMCs. CDR3 residues: CASSVRGGANVDTQYF. The CDR3 nucleotides read TGTGCCAGCTCTGTCCGCGGGGGGGCGAATGTCGATACGCAGTATTTT.